This TCR beta chain derives from a study of T cells in Graves' hyperthyroidism and ophthalmopathy. Study at large: Peripheral blood collection took place at initial diagnosis, before any treatment. Study-wide results and limits: Among thyroid clonotypes expanded above 0.001, most also appeared in blood.

The V end was cut by 8 bases, the J end by 6 bases, with 13 bases between. This CDR3 comprises 12 residues. Per germline, CDR1 SNHLY and CDR2 FYNNEI. Amplification of TCR beta CDR3 regions used RNA as the template. The HTBI primer set drove a first-round RT-PCR of the TCR CDR3. TCRdb processed the multiplex PCR reads anew with MiXCR; each CDR3 protein has one entry. The data show about 180,000 distinct CDR3 sequences, approximately 17% seen once. Aged 18 to 65, the patients had hyperthyroidism that was newly diagnosed and had lasted under 2 months. Uncontrolled infection, other autoimmune disease, pregnancy and lactation each barred patients from inclusion. At least ten counts were recorded for this clonotype. What it binds is not known.

What was sequenced was blood. The source is a woman in her fifties or sixties with Graves' hyperthyroidism. The chain carries TRBV2 and TRBJ1-2; no firm D call. The CDR3 protein is CASLSGWDGYTF. The CDR3, as DNA: TGTGCCAGCTTATCCGGGTGGGATGGCTACACCTTC.